This is a list of T cell receptor beta chains from one sample in a study of shared clonotypes between healthy human individuals. TCRdb's copy holds only in-frame clones and misses some; the assay was immunoSEQ multiplex PCR. The sample has more than 2,000,000 clones; just over 90% are singletons. Sequencing used naive CD4+ T cells from PBMCs. The receptors shown here come from a man between 18 and 35 years old in good health. Some clones in this sample may be carry-over from other donors' samples. Both conserved end residues are part of each CDR3. Each record gives: CDR3 protein, CDR3 DNA, V gene, J gene, D gene, clone size. The D gene is left open where the match is weak. The size of a clone is reported for some rows only, either as once, few or many, or as a class for expanded clones.

CDR3aa: CASSFGWDPKNIQYF
CDR3nt: TGTGCCAGCAGCTTCGGGTGGGATCCCAAAAACATTCAGTACTTC
v_gene: TRBV7-9
j_gene: TRBJ2-4
d_gene: NA
abundance: NA

CDR3aa: CASGWNLDSSPLHF
CDR3nt: TGTGCCAGCGGGTGGAACCTGGACTCTTCACCCCTCCACTTT
v_gene: TRBV2
j_gene: TRBJ1-6
d_gene: NA
abundance: once

CDR3aa: CASKRQGAGANVLTF
CDR3nt: TGTGCCAGCAAACGACAGGGGGCTGGGGCCAACGTCCTGACTTTC
v_gene: TRBV6-5
j_gene: TRBJ2-6
d_gene: TRBD1
abundance: NA

CDR3aa: CASTVGGGSYGYTF
CDR3nt: TGTGCCAGCACCGTGGGGGGCGGTTCCTATGGCTACACCTTC
v_gene: TRBV6-5
j_gene: TRBJ1-2
d_gene: NA
abundance: NA

CDR3aa: CASSFGGRGDYEQYF
CDR3nt: TGTGCCAGCAGTTTCGGGGGGCGCGGGGACTACGAGCAGTACTTC
v_gene: TRBV28
j_gene: TRBJ2-7
d_gene: NA
abundance: NA

CDR3aa: CSVTGSETQYF
CDR3nt: TGCAGCGTGACAGGGTCGGAGACCCAGTACTTC
v_gene: TRBV29-1
j_gene: TRBJ2-5
d_gene: TRBD1
abundance: few

CDR3aa: CASTQGDRSTEAFF
CDR3nt: TGTGCCAGCACACAAGGGGACAGGAGCACTGAAGCTTTCTTT
v_gene: TRBV6-5
j_gene: TRBJ1-1
d_gene: TRBD1
abundance: NA

CDR3aa: CASSYSRSRNIQYF
CDR3nt: TGTGCCAGCAGTTACAGCAGGAGTCGGAACATTCAGTACTTC
v_gene: TRBV6-5
j_gene: TRBJ2-4
d_gene: NA
abundance: NA

CDR3aa: CASSLIRTIQFF
CDR3nt: TGTGCCAGCAGCTTGATTCGGACTATACAGTTCTTC
v_gene: TRBV5-5
j_gene: TRBJ2-1
d_gene: NA
abundance: NA

CDR3aa: CASSLRQDRAFF
CDR3nt: TGTGCCAGCAGTTTAAGACAGGATCGAGCTTTCTTT
v_gene: TRBV6-6
j_gene: TRBJ1-1
d_gene: NA
abundance: few

CDR3aa: CSVVIVLNTEAFF
CDR3nt: TGCAGCGTCGTAATTGTTCTTAACACTGAAGCTTTCTTT
v_gene: TRBV29-1
j_gene: TRBJ1-1
d_gene: NA
abundance: few

CDR3aa: CSANDREGYTF
CDR3nt: TGCAGTGCAAACGACAGGGAGGGCTACACCTTC
v_gene: TRBV20-1
j_gene: TRBJ1-2
d_gene: TRBD1
abundance: once

CDR3aa: CASSLAPTSGRAGGELFF
CDR3nt: TGCGCCAGCAGCTTGGCCCCTACTAGCGGGAGGGCCGGCGGGGAGCTGTTTTTT
v_gene: TRBV5-1
j_gene: TRBJ2-2
d_gene: TRBD2
abundance: NA

CDR3aa: CASSLAGTGVEQYF
CDR3nt: TGTGCCAGCAGCTTGGCCGGGACAGGGGTCGAGCAGTACTTC
v_gene: TRBV5-4
j_gene: TRBJ2-7
d_gene: TRBD1
abundance: NA

CDR3aa: CASSPSEWPEAFF
CDR3nt: TGTGCCAGTAGTCCGTCTGAGTGGCCTGAAGCTTTCTTT
v_gene: TRBV19
j_gene: TRBJ1-1
d_gene: NA
abundance: few

CDR3aa: CASSGTGGSRNEQFF
CDR3nt: TGTGCCAGCAGTGGAACAGGGGGCTCTAGAAATGAGCAGTTCTTC
v_gene: TRBV6-1
j_gene: TRBJ2-1
d_gene: TRBD1
abundance: NA

CDR3aa: CASSLLRFGASSYNEQFF
CDR3nt: TGTGCCAGCAGCTTATTGAGGTTCGGCGCTAGCTCCTACAATGAGCAGTTCTTC
v_gene: TRBV7-2
j_gene: TRBJ2-1
d_gene: NA
abundance: once

CDR3aa: CASSFTGPTEAFF
CDR3nt: TGTGCCAGCAGCTTTACAGGTCCGACTGAAGCTTTCTTT
v_gene: TRBV7-3
j_gene: TRBJ1-1
d_gene: NA
abundance: NA

CDR3aa: CASSITGEKLFF
CDR3nt: TGTGCCAGCAGCATCACAGGGGAAAAACTGTTTTTT
v_gene: TRBV13
j_gene: TRBJ1-4
d_gene: NA
abundance: NA

CDR3aa: CASSPVGGSETQYF
CDR3nt: TGTGCCAGCAGCCCTGTCGGGGGGTCAGAGACCCAGTACTTC
v_gene: TRBV7-9
j_gene: TRBJ2-5
d_gene: TRBD2
abundance: NA

CDR3aa: CASSLTVGGNEKLFF
CDR3nt: TGTGCCAGCAGCTTGACTGTCGGCGGTAATGAAAAACTGTTTTTT
v_gene: TRBV7-9
j_gene: TRBJ1-4
d_gene: NA
abundance: NA

CDR3aa: CASSDEAVKGYTF
CDR3nt: TGTGCCAGCAGTGATGAGGCAGTAAAGGGCTACACCTTC
v_gene: TRBV2
j_gene: TRBJ1-2
d_gene: NA
abundance: NA

CDR3aa: CASSFGGSSYNEQFF
CDR3nt: TGCGCCAGCAGCTTCGGGGGGAGCTCCTACAATGAGCAGTTCTTC
v_gene: TRBV5-1
j_gene: TRBJ2-1
d_gene: TRBD2
abundance: NA

CDR3aa: CASSLRVSSYEQYF
CDR3nt: TGTGCCAGCAGCTTAAGAGTCAGCTCCTACGAGCAGTACTTC
v_gene: TRBV7-2
j_gene: TRBJ2-7
d_gene: NA
abundance: NA

CDR3aa: CASRGSGANTGELFF
CDR3nt: TGTGCCAGCAGAGGTAGCGGGGCGAACACCGGGGAGCTGTTTTTT
v_gene: TRBV6-5
j_gene: TRBJ2-2
d_gene: TRBD2
abundance: NA

CDR3aa: CAISDGHGDRGEVGSPLHF
CDR3nt: TGTGCCATCAGTGATGGCCATGGGGACAGGGGCGAAGTTGGTTCACCCCTCCACTTT
v_gene: TRBV10-3
j_gene: TRBJ1-6
d_gene: TRBD1
abundance: NA

CDR3aa: CASSCRTFKRSGRAETYEQYF
CDR3nt: TGTGCCAGCAGTTGCCGAACCTTCAAGCGGAGCGGGAGGGCCGAGACCTACGAGCAGTACTTC
v_gene: TRBV27
j_gene: TRBJ2-7
d_gene: TRBD2
abundance: once

CDR3aa: CASSTQGSSTFLYNEQFF
CDR3nt: TGTGCCAGCAGTACACAGGGGTCGTCCACCTTTCTCTACAATGAGCAGTTCTTC
v_gene: TRBV28
j_gene: TRBJ2-1
d_gene: TRBD1
abundance: NA

CDR3aa: CASSARQGKANQPQHF
CDR3nt: TGTGCCAGTAGTGCAAGACAGGGAAAAGCCAATCAGCCCCAGCATTTT
v_gene: TRBV19
j_gene: TRBJ1-5
d_gene: TRBD1
abundance: few

CDR3aa: CASSPSDGYTEAFF
CDR3nt: TGTGCCAGCTCACCATCCGACGGGTACACTGAAGCTTTCTTT
v_gene: TRBV18
j_gene: TRBJ1-1
d_gene: NA
abundance: NA

CDR3aa: CASSSRDRGYGYTF
CDR3nt: TGCGCCAGCAGCTCCCGGGACAGGGGCTATGGCTACACCTTC
v_gene: TRBV5-1
j_gene: TRBJ1-2
d_gene: TRBD1
abundance: once

CDR3aa: CASSEAGLGQFF
CDR3nt: TGTGCCAGCAGTGAGGCAGGTTTGGGGCAGTTCTTC
v_gene: TRBV25-1
j_gene: TRBJ2-1
d_gene: NA
abundance: NA

CDR3aa: CASSPRWGGSGNTIYF
CDR3nt: TGTGCCAGCAGTCCCCGGTGGGGGGGCTCTGGAAACACCATATATTTT
v_gene: TRBV7-9
j_gene: TRBJ1-3
d_gene: NA
abundance: NA

CDR3aa: CASSLGPYTEAFF
CDR3nt: TGTGCCAGCAGCTTGGGGCCCTACACTGAAGCTTTCTTT
v_gene: TRBV5-6
j_gene: TRBJ1-1
d_gene: NA
abundance: NA

CDR3aa: CASSQGLAEEQYF
CDR3nt: TGTGCCAGCAGCCAGGGACTAGCGGAAGAGCAGTACTTC
v_gene: TRBV9
j_gene: TRBJ2-7
d_gene: TRBD2
abundance: NA